The following is a TCR beta chain sequence with its context. Germline V CDR1 and CDR2: MGHRA, YSYEKL. The CDR3 contains 15 residues. The V end was cut by 0 bases, the J end by 0 bases, with 9 bases between. Under the authors' procedure: Estimation of nucleated cell counts relied on the amplification of reference gene primers. Assay: immunoSEQ multiplex PCR; the TCRdb copy retains only in-frame clones and omits some. Clonal size and the V and J genes are those of that table, whereas D and trimming came from the DNA. The sample includes tens of thousands of clones, 79% of them seen just once. This entry is derived from a study of blood T cell repertoires in COVID-19. The overall study: COVID-19 samples, acute and convalescent, were from the United States, Italy and Spain. Sample material is recorded as cDNA or gDNA derived from T cells, B-cell-depleted T cells, or PBMCs.

The source material was peripheral blood. This clonotype originated in an older man with acute or convalescent COVID-19. The rearrangement joins TRBV4-1 to TRBJ2-7; D may be TRBD2 (5 bases). CDR3 residues: CASSQERTSSYEQYF. CDR3 DNA: TGCGCCAGCAGCCAAGAAAGAACTAGCTCCTACGAGCAGTACTTC.